This T cell receptor (beta chain) originates from a study of blood T cells in healthy people across ages. Study findings and constraints: Older age coincided with a roughly linear decline in TCR beta diversity per million T cells.

As regards this clonotype: Its antigen is not identified.

V lost 5 bases and J lost 3, with 10 bases in between. CDR3 size: 13 residues. Primed by a sample-barcoded 5' primer and a J-beta primer mix, a second PCR proceeded for 7 to 11 cycles. Every single cDNA molecule received a tag from a template-switch adaptor with 12 random nucleotides. TCRdb ran MiXCR on the 5' RACE reads and lists one entry per CDR3 protein. The data hold over a million distinct CDR3 sequences, with roughly 60% observed a single time. The source material was blood. This clonotype was obtained from a man aged 18 to 29 in good health. The V gene is TRBV12-3 or TRBV12-4, the J gene TRBJ1-2; D unresolved. The CDR3 region has the DNA TGTGCCAGCAGTCCCCGACGGGACTATGGCTACACCTTC. This gives the protein CASSPRRDYGYTF.